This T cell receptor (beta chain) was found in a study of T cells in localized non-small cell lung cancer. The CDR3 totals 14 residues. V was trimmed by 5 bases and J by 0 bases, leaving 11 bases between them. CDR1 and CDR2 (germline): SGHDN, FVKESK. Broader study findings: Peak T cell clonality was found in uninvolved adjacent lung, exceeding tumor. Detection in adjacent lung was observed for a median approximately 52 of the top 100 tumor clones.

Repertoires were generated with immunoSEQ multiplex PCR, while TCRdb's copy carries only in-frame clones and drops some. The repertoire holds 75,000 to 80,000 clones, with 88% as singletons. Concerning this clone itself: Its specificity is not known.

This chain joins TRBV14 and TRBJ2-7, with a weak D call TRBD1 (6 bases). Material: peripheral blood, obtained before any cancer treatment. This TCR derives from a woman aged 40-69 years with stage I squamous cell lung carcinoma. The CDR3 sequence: CASSRGQISYEQYF. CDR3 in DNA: TGTGCCAGCAGCAGAGGACAGATCTCCTACGAGCAGTACTTC.